The rows below give T cell receptor beta chains drawn from one sample of a study of T cell responses to AZD1222 COVID-19 vaccine. TCRdb's table, derived via immunoSEQ multiplex PCR, lists solely in-frame clones and lacks some. The data show fewer than 100,000 clones, around nine tenths seen once. The sample was peripheral blood, taken 28 days after the second AZD1222 dose. All receptors come from an adult who received the AZD1222 COVID-19 vaccine. Each CDR3 is given with its conserved first and last residue. The order of the fields is J gene, clone size, D gene, CDR3 length, V gene, CDR3 DNA, CDR3 protein. D genes are given only for firm matches. Rows may omit the clone size; those that give it use once, few, many or a size class.

J gene: TRBJ1-3
clone size: once
D gene: NA
CDR3 length: 14
V gene: TRBV7-2
CDR3 DNA: TGTGCCAGCAGCTCACAAATCTCTGGAAACACCATATATTTT
CDR3 protein: CASSSQISGNTIYF

J gene: TRBJ2-5
clone size: NA
D gene: NA
CDR3 length: 13
V gene: TRBV5-8
CDR3 DNA: TGTGCCAGCAGCTTGGGCTACACCGAGACCCAGTACTTC
CDR3 protein: CASSLGYTETQYF

J gene: TRBJ2-2
clone size: NA
D gene: NA
CDR3 length: 13
V gene: TRBV7-2
CDR3 DNA: TGTGCCAGCAGCCATGACCCAACCGGGGAGCTGTTTTTT
CDR3 protein: CASSHDPTGELFF

J gene: TRBJ1-5
clone size: NA
D gene: NA
CDR3 length: 15
V gene: TRBV28
CDR3 DNA: TGTGCCAGCAGTCTCGACGGTTATAGCAATCAGCCCCAGCATTTT
CDR3 protein: CASSLDGYSNQPQHF

J gene: TRBJ2-7
clone size: NA
D gene: NA
CDR3 length: 19
V gene: TRBV27
CDR3 DNA: TGTGCCAGCAGTTTAAACGTCGGCTGGAGGGCAGTTCTGCCGTACGAGCAGTACTTC
CDR3 protein: CASSLNVGWRAVLPYEQYF

J gene: TRBJ2-7
clone size: NA
D gene: TRBD2
CDR3 length: 16
V gene: TRBV7-8
CDR3 DNA: TGTGCCAGCAGCCCAGGGACTAGTCAGTACCCCTACGAGCAGTACTTC
CDR3 protein: CASSPGTSQYPYEQYF

J gene: TRBJ1-1
clone size: NA
D gene: NA
CDR3 length: 13
V gene: TRBV5-1
CDR3 DNA: TGCGCCAGCAGCTTTCAAGGCGACACTGAAGCTTTCTTT
CDR3 protein: CASSFQGDTEAFF

J gene: TRBJ1-5
clone size: NA
D gene: NA
CDR3 length: 15
V gene: TRBV6-5
CDR3 DNA: TGTGCCAGCAGTTACACAGGGTTTAGCAATCAGCCCCAGCATTTT
CDR3 protein: CASSYTGFSNQPQHF

J gene: TRBJ2-1
clone size: NA
D gene: NA
CDR3 length: 15
V gene: TRBV19
CDR3 DNA: TGTGCCAGTAGCCCCGACAGGAGCTCCTACAATGAGCAGTTCTTC
CDR3 protein: CASSPDRSSYNEQFF

J gene: TRBJ2-5
clone size: few
D gene: TRBD2
CDR3 length: 18
V gene: TRBV4-3
CDR3 DNA: TGCGCCAGCAGCCAAGCCCCAGCTAGCGGGGGAACTCAAGAGACCCAGTACTTC
CDR3 protein: CASSQAPASGGTQETQYF

J gene: TRBJ2-2
clone size: NA
D gene: TRBD2
CDR3 length: 15
V gene: TRBV29-1
CDR3 DNA: TGCAGCGTTGTAGAGCGGGGGCCCGACACCGGGGAGCTGTTTTTT
CDR3 protein: CSVVERGPDTGELFF

J gene: TRBJ1-1
clone size: NA
D gene: NA
CDR3 length: 15
V gene: TRBV7-8
CDR3 DNA: TGTGCCAGCAGCCCTCCGACAGGAAAGAACACTGAAGCTTTCTTT
CDR3 protein: CASSPPTGKNTEAFF

J gene: TRBJ1-6
clone size: NA
D gene: TRBD1
CDR3 length: 16
V gene: TRBV27
CDR3 DNA: TGTGCCAGCAGTTTATGGGGACAGGGGGACAGTTCACCCCTCCACTTT
CDR3 protein: CASSLWGQGDSSPLHF

J gene: TRBJ1-4
clone size: NA
D gene: TRBD1
CDR3 length: 15
V gene: TRBV5-1
CDR3 DNA: TGCGCCAGCAGCTTTCAGGGGGCAACTAATGAAAAACTGTTTTTT
CDR3 protein: CASSFQGATNEKLFF

J gene: TRBJ1-1
clone size: NA
D gene: NA
CDR3 length: 12
V gene: TRBV7-2
CDR3 DNA: TGTGCCAGCAGCCCCAGTGGAGCTCGGGCTTTCTTT
CDR3 protein: CASSPSGARAFF

J gene: TRBJ1-6
clone size: NA
D gene: NA
CDR3 length: 15
V gene: TRBV4-1
CDR3 DNA: TGCGCCAGCAGGAAAGGGACTTCCTATAATTCACCCCTCCACTTT
CDR3 protein: CASRKGTSYNSPLHF

J gene: TRBJ2-7
clone size: NA
D gene: TRBD1
CDR3 length: 14
V gene: TRBV14
CDR3 DNA: TGTGCCAGCAGCCCCCGGGGACAGGGAGACGAGCAGTACTTC
CDR3 protein: CASSPRGQGDEQYF

J gene: TRBJ1-1
clone size: few
D gene: TRBD1
CDR3 length: 11
V gene: TRBV6-5
CDR3 DNA: TGTGCCAGCAGGCAGGGGGAGGAAGCTTTCTTT
CDR3 protein: CASRQGEEAFF

J gene: TRBJ2-1
clone size: few
D gene: TRBD1
CDR3 length: 14
V gene: TRBV7-2
CDR3 DNA: TGTGCCAGCAGCTACTTCGGACAGGGTGCTGAGCAGTTCTTC
CDR3 protein: CASSYFGQGAEQFF

J gene: TRBJ2-2
clone size: NA
D gene: NA
CDR3 length: 14
V gene: TRBV19
CDR3 DNA: TGTGCCAGTAGTATAGGGGCAGGCACCGGGGAGCTGTTTTTT
CDR3 protein: CASSIGAGTGELFF

J gene: TRBJ2-3
clone size: NA
D gene: NA
CDR3 length: 16
V gene: TRBV5-1
CDR3 DNA: TGCGCCAGCAGCTCGGGAACAGGACAAAGCACAGATACGCAGTATTTT
CDR3 protein: CASSSGTGQSTDTQYF

J gene: TRBJ1-2
clone size: few
D gene: TRBD1
CDR3 length: 18
V gene: TRBV15
CDR3 DNA: TGTGCCACCAGCAAAACTAGGGACAGGGTGGAAGCTAACTATGGCTACACCTTC
CDR3 protein: CATSKTRDRVEANYGYTF

J gene: TRBJ1-1
clone size: NA
D gene: NA
CDR3 length: 13
V gene: TRBV7-9
CDR3 DNA: TGTGCCAGCAGCCGAACAGGGCTATTTGCGACTTTCTTT
CDR3 protein: CASSRTGLFATFF

J gene: TRBJ1-1
clone size: NA
D gene: TRBD1
CDR3 length: 15
V gene: TRBV6-5
CDR3 DNA: TGTGCCAGCAGCTCAAAGGGGGCTCTGAACACTGAAGCTTTCTTT
CDR3 protein: CASSSKGALNTEAFF

J gene: TRBJ1-1
clone size: NA
D gene: NA
CDR3 length: 15
V gene: TRBV5-6
CDR3 DNA: TGTGCCAGCAGCTTGGGGGGATGGTCGAACACTGAAGCTTTCTTT
CDR3 protein: CASSLGGWSNTEAFF

J gene: TRBJ1-4
clone size: NA
D gene: TRBD1
CDR3 length: 14
V gene: TRBV5-6
CDR3 DNA: TGTGCCAGCAGCTCGGGACAGAGCGGGGAAAAACTGTTTTTT
CDR3 protein: CASSSGQSGEKLFF

J gene: TRBJ1-1
clone size: NA
D gene: TRBD1
CDR3 length: 15
V gene: TRBV10-1
CDR3 DNA: TGCGCCAGCAGTTATTTCGGAGACAGGGAAACTGAAGCTTTCTTT
CDR3 protein: CASSYFGDRETEAFF

J gene: TRBJ1-2
clone size: NA
D gene: NA
CDR3 length: 15
V gene: TRBV6-5
CDR3 DNA: TGTGCCAGCAGTTACTCCCCGGGAGGGTTCTATGGCTACACCTTC
CDR3 protein: CASSYSPGGFYGYTF

J gene: TRBJ1-5
clone size: once
D gene: NA
CDR3 length: 13
V gene: TRBV9
CDR3 DNA: TGTGCCGTCCGATCAGTGCACAATCAGCCCCAGCATTTT
CDR3 protein: CAVRSVHNQPQHF

J gene: TRBJ2-5
clone size: NA
D gene: TRBD2
CDR3 length: 13
V gene: TRBV10-3
CDR3 DNA: TGTGCCATCGGCGGGGGGCAAGGTGAGACCCAGTACTTC
CDR3 protein: CAIGGGQGETQYF

J gene: TRBJ1-6
clone size: NA
D gene: TRBD1
CDR3 length: 17
V gene: TRBV4-3
CDR3 DNA: TGCGCCAGCAGCCAAGATCTGGCAGGGGGATTTAATTCACCCCTCCACTTT
CDR3 protein: CASSQDLAGGFNSPLHF

J gene: TRBJ2-7
clone size: NA
D gene: NA
CDR3 length: 11
V gene: TRBV2
CDR3 DNA: TGTGCCAGCGGACAGAGCCACGAGCAGTACTTC
CDR3 protein: CASGQSHEQYF

J gene: TRBJ2-7
clone size: NA
D gene: NA
CDR3 length: 11
V gene: TRBV20-1
CDR3 DNA: TGCAGTGCTAGCCTAAATTACGAGCAGTACTTC
CDR3 protein: CSASLNYEQYF

J gene: TRBJ1-4
clone size: NA
D gene: TRBD1
CDR3 length: 16
V gene: TRBV27
CDR3 DNA: TGTGCCAGCAGTTTCCACATGACAGGGGGGGGTGAAAAACTGTTTTTT
CDR3 protein: CASSFHMTGGGEKLFF

J gene: TRBJ1-2
clone size: NA
D gene: NA
CDR3 length: 14
V gene: TRBV10-1
CDR3 DNA: TGCGCCAGCACGGGTCACAGGGATTTCTATGGCTACACCTTC
CDR3 protein: CASTGHRDFYGYTF

J gene: TRBJ1-3
clone size: NA
D gene: NA
CDR3 length: 13
V gene: TRBV10-3
CDR3 DNA: TGTGCCATCAGTGAGTCTGAAGGAAACACCATATATTTT
CDR3 protein: CAISESEGNTIYF

J gene: TRBJ1-3
clone size: NA
D gene: NA
CDR3 length: 12
V gene: TRBV7-9
CDR3 DNA: TGTGCCAGCAGCCCGCAGGGAAACACCATATATTTT
CDR3 protein: CASSPQGNTIYF

J gene: TRBJ2-7
clone size: few
D gene: NA
CDR3 length: 16
V gene: TRBV12-5
CDR3 DNA: TGTGCTAGTGGTTCAATCGGGACGGACGGCACCTACGAGCAGTACTTC
CDR3 protein: CASGSIGTDGTYEQYF

J gene: TRBJ1-2
clone size: NA
D gene: NA
CDR3 length: 17
V gene: TRBV9
CDR3 DNA: TGTGCCAGCAGCCCCGTCCGGGACACTTCGCCGAACTATGGCTACACCTTC
CDR3 protein: CASSPVRDTSPNYGYTF

J gene: TRBJ1-1
clone size: NA
D gene: NA
CDR3 length: 18
V gene: TRBV4-2
CDR3 DNA: TGTGCCAGCAGCCAAGACCCGTTGGGGTTCCGGGCGAACACTGAAGCTTTCTTT
CDR3 protein: CASSQDPLGFRANTEAFF

J gene: TRBJ1-2
clone size: few
D gene: TRBD1
CDR3 length: 12
V gene: TRBV28
CDR3 DNA: TGTGCCAGCAGTCAGGGGGCATATGGCTACACCTTC
CDR3 protein: CASSQGAYGYTF

J gene: TRBJ2-5
clone size: NA
D gene: NA
CDR3 length: 13
V gene: TRBV5-6
CDR3 DNA: TGTGCCAGCGATTCGGGGAACGGAGAGACCCAGTACTTC
CDR3 protein: CASDSGNGETQYF

J gene: TRBJ2-7
clone size: NA
D gene: TRBD1
CDR3 length: 15
V gene: TRBV5-5
CDR3 DNA: TGTGCCAGCAGTCAGCTAGGACAGGGGACCTACGAGCAGTACTTC
CDR3 protein: CASSQLGQGTYEQYF

J gene: TRBJ1-2
clone size: NA
D gene: NA
CDR3 length: 12
V gene: TRBV12-3/TRBV12-4
CDR3 DNA: TGTGCCAGCAGTTTGCAACGCTATGGCTACACCTTC
CDR3 protein: CASSLQRYGYTF

J gene: TRBJ1-6
clone size: NA
D gene: NA
CDR3 length: 14
V gene: TRBV5-1
CDR3 DNA: TGCGCCAGCAGCATAACAGAATATAATTCACCCCTCCACTTT
CDR3 protein: CASSITEYNSPLHF

J gene: TRBJ2-7
clone size: NA
D gene: NA
CDR3 length: 11
V gene: TRBV20-1
CDR3 DNA: TGCAGTGCCCATACTAGCTACGAGCAGTACTTC
CDR3 protein: CSAHTSYEQYF

J gene: TRBJ2-1
clone size: few
D gene: NA
CDR3 length: 16
V gene: TRBV11-3
CDR3 DNA: TGTGCCAGCAGCTTAGCAGGCGCAAGCTCCTACAATGAGCAGTTCTTC
CDR3 protein: CASSLAGASSYNEQFF

J gene: TRBJ1-1
clone size: NA
D gene: NA
CDR3 length: 17
V gene: TRBV7-6
CDR3 DNA: TGTGCCAGCAGCTCCCCCAATGCCGGACATCCGAACACTGAAGCTTTCTTT
CDR3 protein: CASSSPNAGHPNTEAFF

J gene: TRBJ1-1
clone size: NA
D gene: NA
CDR3 length: 14
V gene: TRBV5-4
CDR3 DNA: TGTGCCAGCAGCTTGGGGGGGTGGGGCACTGAAGCTTTCTTT
CDR3 protein: CASSLGGWGTEAFF

J gene: TRBJ2-7
clone size: few
D gene: NA
CDR3 length: 11
V gene: TRBV5-1
CDR3 DNA: TGCGCCAGCAGCTTCTCCTACGAGCAGTACTTC
CDR3 protein: CASSFSYEQYF

J gene: TRBJ1-5
clone size: NA
D gene: NA
CDR3 length: 12
V gene: TRBV6-6
CDR3 DNA: TGTGCCAGCATCGATAGCAATCAGCCCCAGCATTTT
CDR3 protein: CASIDSNQPQHF

J gene: TRBJ1-5
clone size: NA
D gene: NA
CDR3 length: 14
V gene: TRBV2
CDR3 DNA: TGTGCCAGCAGTGGTATAGGGGGTTTTCAGCCCCAGCATTTT
CDR3 protein: CASSGIGGFQPQHF

J gene: TRBJ1-4
clone size: NA
D gene: NA
CDR3 length: 15
V gene: TRBV4-2
CDR3 DNA: TGTGCCAGCAGCCAAGAGGCCAGGATTAATGAAAAACTGTTTTTT
CDR3 protein: CASSQEARINEKLFF

J gene: TRBJ2-2
clone size: once
D gene: TRBD1
CDR3 length: 15
V gene: TRBV4-3
CDR3 DNA: TGCGCCAGCAGCCAACACCCGGGACAGGGAGCGGAGCTGTTTTTT
CDR3 protein: CASSQHPGQGAELFF

J gene: TRBJ2-7
clone size: NA
D gene: NA
CDR3 length: 14
V gene: TRBV7-2
CDR3 DNA: TGTGCCAGCAGCTTACCGCCGGGACCCTACGAGCAGTACTTC
CDR3 protein: CASSLPPGPYEQYF

J gene: TRBJ2-7
clone size: NA
D gene: TRBD1
CDR3 length: 13
V gene: TRBV7-6
CDR3 DNA: TGTGCCAGCAGCTGGGACAGGCGCTACGAGCAGTACTTC
CDR3 protein: CASSWDRRYEQYF